This T cell receptor beta chain came from a study of blood T cell repertoires in COVID-19. Study in general: T cells, B-cell-depleted T cells, or PBMCs provided the cDNA or gDNA that served as material.

Method: immunoSEQ multiplex PCR; TCRdb's copy keeps in-frame clones and lacks some. The repertoire holds roughly 250,000 clones, with around 89% as singletons. The origin of this receptor is a man under 40 with acute or convalescent COVID-19. The sequenced material came from peripheral blood.

For the CDR3, the DNA is TGTGCCAGCAGCCAGGGACAGTCGGCTGGGCCCCAGCATTTT. This encodes CASSQGQSAGPQHF. The chain employs TRBV3-1 (or the pseudogene TRBV3-2) and TRBJ1-5; 7 nucleotides agree with TRBD1. The CDR3 has 14 residues. V was clipped by 3 bases and J by 9 bases; unmatched bases: 8. Germline CDR1 and CDR2: LGHDT and YNNKEL (reference sequence).